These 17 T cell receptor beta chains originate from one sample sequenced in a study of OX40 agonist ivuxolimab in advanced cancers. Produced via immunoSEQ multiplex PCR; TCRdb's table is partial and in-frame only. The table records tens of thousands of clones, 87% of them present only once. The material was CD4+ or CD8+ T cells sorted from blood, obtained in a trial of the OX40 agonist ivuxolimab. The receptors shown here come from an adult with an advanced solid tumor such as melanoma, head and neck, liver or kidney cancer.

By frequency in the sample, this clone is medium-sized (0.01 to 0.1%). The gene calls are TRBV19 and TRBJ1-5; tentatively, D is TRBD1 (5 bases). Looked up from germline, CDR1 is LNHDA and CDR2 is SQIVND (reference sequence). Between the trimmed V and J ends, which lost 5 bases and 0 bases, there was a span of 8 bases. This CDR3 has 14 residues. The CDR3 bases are TGTGCCAGTAGTGGACATTATAGCAATCAGCCCCAGCATTTT. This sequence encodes CASSGHYSNQPQHF.

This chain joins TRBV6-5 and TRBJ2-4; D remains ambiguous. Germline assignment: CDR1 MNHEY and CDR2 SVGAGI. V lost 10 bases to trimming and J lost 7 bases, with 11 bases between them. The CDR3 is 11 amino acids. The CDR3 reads CATITGNIQYF. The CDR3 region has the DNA TGTGCCACTATCACTGGGAACATTCAGTACTTC.

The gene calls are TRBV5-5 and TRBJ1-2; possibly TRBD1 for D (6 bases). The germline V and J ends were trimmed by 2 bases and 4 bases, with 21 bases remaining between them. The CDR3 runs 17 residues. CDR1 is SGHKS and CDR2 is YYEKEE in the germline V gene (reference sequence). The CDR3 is CASSFSPRDKSIYGYTF. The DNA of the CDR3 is TGTGCCAGCAGCTTCAGCCCTCGGGACAAGAGTATCTATGGCTACACCTTC.

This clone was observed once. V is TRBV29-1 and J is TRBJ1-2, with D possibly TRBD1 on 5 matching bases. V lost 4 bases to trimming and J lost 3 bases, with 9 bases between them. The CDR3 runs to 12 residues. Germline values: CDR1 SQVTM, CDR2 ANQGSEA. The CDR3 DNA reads TGCAGCGTTGTGGGGGTTGACTATGGCTACACCTTC. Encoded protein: CSVVGVDYGYTF.

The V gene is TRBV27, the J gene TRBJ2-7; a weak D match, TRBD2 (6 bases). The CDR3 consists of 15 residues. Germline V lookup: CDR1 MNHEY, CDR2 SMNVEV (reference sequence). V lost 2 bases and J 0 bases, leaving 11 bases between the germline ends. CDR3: CASSLAGSSSYEQYF. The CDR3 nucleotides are TGTGCCAGCAGTTTAGCGGGATCTAGCTCCTACGAGCAGTACTTC.

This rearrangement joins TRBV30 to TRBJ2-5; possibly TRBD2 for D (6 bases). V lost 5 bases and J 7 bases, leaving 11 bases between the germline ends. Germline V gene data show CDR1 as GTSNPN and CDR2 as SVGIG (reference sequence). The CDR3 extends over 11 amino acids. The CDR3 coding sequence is TGTGCCTGGGGCGGGATAGTGACCCAGTACTTC. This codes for CAWGGIVTQYF.

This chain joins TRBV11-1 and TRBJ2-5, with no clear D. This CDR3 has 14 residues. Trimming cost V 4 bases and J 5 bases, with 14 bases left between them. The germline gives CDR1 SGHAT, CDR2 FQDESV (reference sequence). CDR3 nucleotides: TGTGCCAGCAGCTCCGACACCTATGAGGAGACCCAGTACTTC. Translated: CASSSDTYEETQYF.

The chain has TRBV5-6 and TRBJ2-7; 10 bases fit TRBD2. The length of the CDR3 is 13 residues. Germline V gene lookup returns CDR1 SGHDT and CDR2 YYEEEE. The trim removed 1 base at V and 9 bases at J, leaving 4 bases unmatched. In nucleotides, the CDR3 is TGTGCCAGCAGCTTGACTAGCGGGATTGCGCAGTACTTC. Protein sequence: CASSLTSGIAQYF.

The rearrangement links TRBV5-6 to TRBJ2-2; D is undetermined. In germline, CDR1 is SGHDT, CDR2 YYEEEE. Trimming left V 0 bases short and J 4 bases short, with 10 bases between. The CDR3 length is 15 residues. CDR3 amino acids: CASSLVAPSTGELFF. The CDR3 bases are TGTGCCAGCAGCTTGGTAGCCCCTAGCACCGGGGAGCTGTTTTTT. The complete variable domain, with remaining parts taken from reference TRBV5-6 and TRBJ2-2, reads DAGVTQSPTHLIKTRGQQVTLRCSPKSGHDTVSWYQQALGQGPQFIFQYYEEEERQRGNFPDRFSGHQFPNYSSELNVNALLLGDSALYLCASSLVAPSTGELFFGEGSRLTVL.

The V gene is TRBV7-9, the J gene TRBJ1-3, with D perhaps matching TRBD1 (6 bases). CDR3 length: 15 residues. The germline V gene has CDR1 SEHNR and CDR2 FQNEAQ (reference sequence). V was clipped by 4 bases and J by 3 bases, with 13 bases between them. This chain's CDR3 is CASSSNRVGGNTIYF. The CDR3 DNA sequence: TGTGCCAGCAGCTCCAACAGGGTTGGTGGAAACACCATATATTTT.

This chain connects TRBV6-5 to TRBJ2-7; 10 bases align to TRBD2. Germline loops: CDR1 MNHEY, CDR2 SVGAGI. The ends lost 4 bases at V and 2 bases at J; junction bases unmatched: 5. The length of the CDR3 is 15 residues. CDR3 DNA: TGTGCCAGCAGTTCACCGGGACTAGCGACCTACGAGCAGTACTTC. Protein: CASSSPGLATYEQYF.

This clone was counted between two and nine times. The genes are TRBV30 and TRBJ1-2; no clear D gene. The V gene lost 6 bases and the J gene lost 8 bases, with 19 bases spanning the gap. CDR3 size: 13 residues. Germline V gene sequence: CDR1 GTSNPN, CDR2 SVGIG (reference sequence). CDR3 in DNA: TGTGCCTGCAACGCCCCGACCCGTCACGGCTACACCTTC. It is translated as CACNAPTRHGYTF.

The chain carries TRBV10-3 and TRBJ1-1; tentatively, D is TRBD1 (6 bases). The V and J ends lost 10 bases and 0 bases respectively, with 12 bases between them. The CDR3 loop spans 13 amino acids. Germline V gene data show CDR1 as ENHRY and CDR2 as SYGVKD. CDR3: CATGTLMNTEAFF. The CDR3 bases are TGTGCCACCGGGACACTTATGAACACTGAAGCTTTCTTT.

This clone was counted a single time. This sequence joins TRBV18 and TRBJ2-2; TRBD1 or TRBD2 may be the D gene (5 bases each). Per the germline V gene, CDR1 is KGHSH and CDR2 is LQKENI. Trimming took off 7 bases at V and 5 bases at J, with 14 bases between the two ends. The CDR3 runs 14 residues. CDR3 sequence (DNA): TGTGCCAGCTGGTTGGGACCGGCTACCGGGGAGCTGTTTTTT. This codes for CASWLGPATGELFF.

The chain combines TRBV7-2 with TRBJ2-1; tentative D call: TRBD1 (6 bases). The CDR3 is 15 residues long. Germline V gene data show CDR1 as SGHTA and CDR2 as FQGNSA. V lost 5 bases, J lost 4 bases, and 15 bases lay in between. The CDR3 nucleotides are TGTGCCAGCAGCCCTGGTCGAGGGGGTTACAATGAGCAGTTCTTC. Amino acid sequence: CASSPGRGGYNEQFF.

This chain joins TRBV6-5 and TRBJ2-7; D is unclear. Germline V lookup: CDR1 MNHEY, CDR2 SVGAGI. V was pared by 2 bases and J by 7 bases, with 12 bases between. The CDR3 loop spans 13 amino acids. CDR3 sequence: CASSYGPSREQYF. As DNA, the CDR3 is TGTGCCAGCAGTTACGGCCCCTCTCGGGAGCAGTACTTC.

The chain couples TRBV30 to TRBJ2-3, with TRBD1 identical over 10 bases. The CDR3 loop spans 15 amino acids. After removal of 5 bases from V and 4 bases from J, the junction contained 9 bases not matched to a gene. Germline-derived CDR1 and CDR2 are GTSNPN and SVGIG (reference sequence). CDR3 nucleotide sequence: TGTGCCTGGGGGCCGGGACAGGGGTCGGCAGATACGCAGTATTTT. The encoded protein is CAWGPGQGSADTQYF.